The present entry profiles one T cell receptor beta chain with its context. This record belongs to a study of T cell changes during pregnancy in multiple sclerosis. Method: immunoSEQ multiplex PCR; TCRdb's copy keeps in-frame clones and lacks some. Here the sample spans 70,000 to 95,000 clones, 85% to 95% being singletons. This CDR3 comprises 15 residues. V gave up 6 bases and J gave up 8 bases; unmatched junction bases: 10. The germline gives CDR1 MGHDK, CDR2 SYGVNS. This clonotype was sampled from a female donor with multiple sclerosis, enrolled in a pregnancy study. Specimen: peripheral blood, collected in the third trimester of pregnancy. The chain recombines TRBV25-1 with TRBJ2-1; 10 bases match TRBD1. The CDR3 DNA follows: TGTGCCAGCAGCCTCGGGACAGGGGCTCGTTATGAGCAGTTCTTC. It yields the protein CASSLGTGARYEQFF.